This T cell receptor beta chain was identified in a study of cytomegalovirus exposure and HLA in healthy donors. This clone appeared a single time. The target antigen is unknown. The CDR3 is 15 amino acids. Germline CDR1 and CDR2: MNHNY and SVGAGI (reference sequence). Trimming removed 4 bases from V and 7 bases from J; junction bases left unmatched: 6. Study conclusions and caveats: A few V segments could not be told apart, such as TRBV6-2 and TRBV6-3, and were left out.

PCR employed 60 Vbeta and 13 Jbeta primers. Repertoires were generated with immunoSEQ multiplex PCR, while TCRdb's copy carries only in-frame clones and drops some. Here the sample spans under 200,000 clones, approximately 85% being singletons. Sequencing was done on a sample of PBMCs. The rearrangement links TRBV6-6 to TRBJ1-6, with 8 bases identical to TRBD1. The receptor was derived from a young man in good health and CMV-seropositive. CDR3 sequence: CASSFDRGGNSPLHF. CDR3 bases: TGTGCCAGCAGTTTCGACAGGGGTGGGAATTCACCCCTCCACTTT.